The T cell receptor beta chain under discussion was sequenced for a study of T cell repertoires and Cas9 in healthy adults. For the study at large: Characterization of SpCas9-reactive CD4 and CD8 T cells covered multi-effector potency, cytotoxicity and lineage.

General study points: A preexisting SpCas9-directed effector T cell response was described as ubiquitous in the healthy humans studied. SpCas9-reactive regulatory T cells reportedly mitigated SpCas9-reactive effector T cells in vitro.

Generated by immunoSEQ multiplex PCR, the TCRdb table keeps only in-frame clones and is missing some. The data hold 1,500 to 1,900 clones, with 93% observed a single time. Deletions cut 3 bases from V and 0 bases from J, with 3 bases between. The germline V gene has CDR1 MNHEY and CDR2 SMNVEV (reference sequence). The CDR3 extends over 14 amino acids. The TCR originated in a human donor in good health. Sequenced sample: SpCas9-reactive CD4+ effector T cells (CD137+, CD154-, CD25-, CD127+) from PBMCs; culture status not recorded. The rearrangement joins TRBV27 to TRBJ2-6; the D is unclear. In DNA form, the CDR3 reads TGTGCCAGCAGTTTCAGCTCTGGGGCCAACGTCCTGACTTTC. Translation: CASSFSSGANVLTF.